The sequence of this TCR beta chain was determined in a study of cytomegalovirus exposure and HLA in healthy donors. Findings and limits, study-wide: The study put 150 or so TCR beta chains on its list as cytomegalovirus-associated.

Donors likely had unrecorded immune exposures despite being nominally healthy when sampled. On this clone itself: Antigen unknown.

This CDR3 is 14 amino acids long. The germline V gene encodes CDR1 MNHEY and CDR2 SVGAGI. V was cut by 8 bases and J by 0 bases, with 13 bases left in between. The PCR made use of 60 Vbeta and 13 Jbeta primers. Study processing details: In a later analysis, of 80 million to 90 million unique beta chains, roughly 10 million appeared in at least two donors. Repertoires were generated with immunoSEQ multiplex PCR, while TCRdb's copy carries only in-frame clones and drops some. V and J calls and clone size are given by that table; D and trimming were obtained from the DNA. The sample lists 98,000 or so clones, approximately 80% occurring once.

Sequenced input: PBMCs. The receptor's source is a middle-aged woman in good health and CMV-seronegative. This sequence joins TRBV6-5 and TRBJ1-1; a possible D gene is TRBD1 (5 bases). The CDR3 DNA reads TGTGCCAGCCAGCTTAGACAGATGAACACTGAAGCTTTCTTT. Translated, it gives CASQLRQMNTEAFF.